Sequencing of this T cell receptor (beta chain) was carried out in a study of cytomegalovirus exposure and HLA in healthy donors. Study-wide results and caveats: An analysis that was carried out later associated 16,000 or so TCR beta sequences with HLA alleles at 0.05 false discovery rate.

PCR was performed using 60 Vbeta and 13 Jbeta primers. Sequenced by immunoSEQ multiplex PCR; TCRdb stores in-frame clones only, minus some. The data show about 59,000 clones, and the top ten clones hold approximately 5%. In the case of this clone: Antigen: not known.

The TCR sequence derives from a man aged 25 to 40 in good health and CMV-seropositive. The sequenced sample was PBMCs.

CDR3 sequence reads: CASSSSPGQGMYEQYF. The CDR3 DNA follows: TGCGCCAGCAGCTCGAGCCCGGGACAGGGGATGTACGAGCAGTACTTC. The gene calls are TRBV5-1 and TRBJ2-7; 10 bases are shared with TRBD1. J was trimmed by 4 bases and V by 3 bases; bases with no gene match: 10. From germline, CDR1 is SGHRS and CDR2 YFSETQ. This CDR3 has 16 residues.